One and the same sample provided the 22 T cell receptor beta chains below, sequenced in a study of post-analysis software for immune sequencing data. Findings and caveats of the study: Five or six TRBV segments were more frequent in patients than controls; TRBV5-6, TRBV5-1 and TRBV20-1 belonged to this group.

For these receptors, no antigen is known. Carried by the TCR beta cDNA libraries were unique molecular identifiers. TCRdb called the PCR reads again in MiXCR, with one record for every CDR3 protein. The data hold about 540,000 distinct CDR3 sequences, with around a third observed a single time. Material for sequencing was blood. These TCRs come from a girl under 18 with multiple sclerosis.

This clonotype has a handful of counts. The rearrangement joins TRBV5-1 to TRBJ2-5; D is ambiguous. The CDR3 consists of 15 residues. The germline CDR1 and CDR2 sequences are SGHRS and YFSETQ. V was pared by 0 bases and J by 1 base, with 10 bases between. DNA of the CDR3: TGCGCCAGCAGCTTGGCCGTACTCACCCAAGAGACCCAGTACTTC. It yields the protein CASSLAVLTQETQYF. Variable domain in full (rest from reference TRBV5-1 and TRBJ2-5): KAGVTQTPRYLIKTRGQQVTLSCSPISGHRSVSWYQQTPGQGLQFLFEYFSETQRNKGNFPGRFSGRQFSNSRSEMNVSTLELGDSALYLCASSLAVLTQETQYFGPGTRLLVL.

The chain joins TRBV6-6 to TRBJ2-3; 8 bases line up with TRBD1. The germline gives CDR1 MNHNY, CDR2 SVGAGI (reference sequence). This CDR3 has 14 residues. V gave up 6 bases and J gave up 5 bases; unmatched junction bases: 7. DNA for the CDR3: TGTGCCAGCAGAGGACAGGGTTTCTTAGATACGCAGTATTTT. Its translation: CASRGQGFLDTQYF.

The rearrangement links TRBV25-1 to TRBJ1-1, with D perhaps TRBD1 (5 bases). This CDR3 has 13 amino acids. Germline V gives CDR1 MGHDK, CDR2 SYGVNS. With 1 base removed from V and 10 bases from J, the gap between germline ends came to 13 bases. Written as DNA, the CDR3 is TGTGCCAGCAGTGAATGGGGGACCCTGGGAGCTTTCTTT. Translation gives CASSEWGTLGAFF.

The chain couples TRBV20-1 to TRBJ2-1; D is unresolved. The germline V gene has CDR1 DFQATT and CDR2 SNEGSKA (reference sequence). The CDR3 extends over 13 amino acids. V gave up 3 bases and J gave up 10 bases, with 16 bases separating them. The DNA of the CDR3 is TGCAGTGCTAGGGCAAACCAACTGGGAGAGCAGTTCTTC. Its translation is CSARANQLGEQFF.

This clonotype was counted between two and nine times. V gene TRBV6-5 combines with J gene TRBJ2-5; 11 bases are a match to TRBD1. The J call may be in error: the DNA end matches TRBJ2-7 better. Germline CDR1 reads MNHEY; CDR2 reads SVGAGI. The CDR3 has 15 amino acids. The CDR3 DNA reads TGTGCCAGCAGTAAGGACAGGGGGCGTTGGGTCGAGCAGTACTTC. The encoded protein is CASSKDRGRWVEQYF.

This clonotype was found a few times. The genes are TRBV15 and TRBJ2-3; 11 nucleotides match TRBD2. The J segment lost 0 bases and the V segment lost 3 bases, leaving 2 bases of the junction unmatched. The germline V gene has CDR1 LNHNV and CDR2 YYDKDF (reference sequence). CDR3 length equals 16 residues. CDR3 DNA: TGTGCCACCAGCAGGCTAGCGGGGGGTAGCACAGATACGCAGTATTTT. It codes for CATSRLAGGSTDTQYF.

The J gene is TRBJ2-7, the V gene TRBV15; tentative D call: TRBD2 (5 bases). V lost 1 base, J lost 3 bases, and 7 bases lay in between. There are 13 residues in the CDR3. CDR1 LNHNV and CDR2 YYDKDF come from the germline V gene (reference sequence). For the CDR3, the DNA is TGTGCCACCAGCAGAGGAGAGGGCTACGAGCAGTACTTC. This gives the protein CATSRGEGYEQYF.

V is TRBV5-1 and J is TRBJ2-2; a possible D gene is TRBD2 (6 bases). Germline-derived CDR1 and CDR2 are SGHRS and YFSETQ. This CDR3 is built from 16 residues. The V end lost 0 bases, the J end lost 0 bases, and 9 bases lay between the germline ends. The CDR3 sequence is CASSLVTGANTGELFF. CDR3 coding DNA: TGCGCCAGCAGCTTGGTCACGGGAGCGAACACCGGGGAGCTGTTTTTT. Complete variable domain (other parts from reference TRBV5-1 and TRBJ2-2): KAGVTQTPRYLIKTRGQQVTLSCSPISGHRSVSWYQQTPGQGLQFLFEYFSETQRNKGNFPGRFSGRQFSNSRSEMNVSTLELGDSALYLCASSLVTGANTGELFFGEGSRLTVL.

This clonotype was detected only a few times. CDR3 in DNA: TGTGCCAGCAGCTTACCGTGGGACGAGACCCAGTACTTC. Translating gives CASSLPWDETQYF. The chain is built from TRBV7-9 and TRBJ2-7; D is tentatively TRBD1 or TRBD2 (5 bases each). The tail of the sequence fits TRBJ2-5 better, so the J call may be wrong. Looked up from germline, CDR1 is SEHNR and CDR2 is FQNEAQ (reference sequence). The CDR3 has 13 residues.

This clonotype appeared a few times. The CDR3, as DNA: TGCGCCAGCAGCCCCCCAACCCCTGGATCCACCTACAATGAGCAGTTCTTC. It yields the protein CASSPPTPGSTYNEQFF. The chain carries TRBV5-1 and TRBJ2-1; D gene unclear. V gave up 4 bases and J gave up 2 bases, with 19 bases separating them. Germline V lookup: CDR1 SGHRS, CDR2 YFSETQ. The CDR3 is made up of 17 amino acids.

In regard to this clonotype: An end of the junction differs from the germline gene, which may be a read error. The chain combines TRBV4-2 with TRBJ1-5; possible D gene TRBD1, 5 bases. Germline loops: CDR1 LGHNA, CDR2 YNFKEQ. The CDR3 has 15 amino acids. CDR3: CASSQDRLDNRPQHF. The CDR3 DNA reads as TGTGCCAGCAGCCAAGACAGGTTGGACAATCGGCCCCAGCATTTT.

Only a few counts were recorded for this clonotype. The rearrangement links TRBV5-5 to TRBJ2-5; no definite D call. V was pared by 1 base and J by 6 bases, with 13 bases between. The CDR3 is made up of 14 amino acids. Germline loops: CDR1 SGHKS, CDR2 YYEKEE (reference sequence). DNA of the CDR3: TGTGCCAGCAGCTTGACAGTCCCCGTTCAGACCCAGTACTTC. This encodes CASSLTVPVQTQYF.

In this sample, this clonotype turned up a few times. The chain employs TRBV20-1 and TRBJ2-1, with D unresolved. Germline-derived CDR1 and CDR2 are DFQATT and SNEGSKA (reference sequence). The V end was cut by 7 bases, the J end by 0 bases, with 13 bases between. The CDR3 covers 14 residues. DNA of the CDR3: TGCAGTGAGCAAAGGCTAAGCTCCTACAATGAGCAGTTCTTC. It yields the protein CSEQRLSSYNEQFF.

The genes are TRBV6-5 and TRBJ2-5, with a weak D call TRBD2 (5 bases). Trimming cost V 0 bases and J 5 bases, with 10 bases left between them. The CDR3 covers 14 residues. Germline values: CDR1 MNHEY, CDR2 SVGAGI. CDR3 sequence (DNA): TGTGCCAGCAGTTACTCGAGGGCCTGGGAGACCCAGTACTTC. Translation: CASSYSRAWETQYF.

This clonotype was seen only a few times. The chain uses TRBV6-1 and TRBJ1-1, with 7 bases aligning to TRBD1. V shed 6 bases, J shed 4 bases, and the junction held 5 bases outside the gene matches. The CDR3 spans 13 residues. Germline CDR1 is MNHNS and CDR2 is SASEGT. CDR3 region: CASRTPGGTEAFF. In nucleotides, the CDR3 is TGTGCCAGCAGGACTCCAGGGGGCACTGAAGCTTTCTTT.

This clonotype came up many times. The V call is TRBV20-1, the J call TRBJ1-5; possibly TRBD1 for D (6 bases). CDR1 is DFQATT and CDR2 is SNEGSKA in the germline V gene (reference sequence). V shed 5 bases and J shed 6 bases, with 14 bases lying between them. The CDR3 loop spans 13 amino acids. The CDR3 nucleotides read TGCAGTGCTCAACAGGGAGGGGGTCAGCCCCAGCATTTT. Translation gives CSAQQGGGQPQHF.

This clonotype occurred a few times. The chain recombines TRBV6-1 with TRBJ2-5, with 11 bases matching TRBD1. The DNA end favors TRBJ2-1, so the J call may be wrong. Germline CDR1 is MNHNS and CDR2 is SASEGT. The CDR3 consists of 15 residues. Here the CDR3 DNA reads TGTGCCAGCAGACTGGGACAGGGGGACGGAGAGACCCAGTTCTTC. Its translation is CASRLGQGDGETQFF.

V usage is TRBV5-1 and J usage is TRBJ2-7, with a tentative D call TRBD2 (6 bases). This CDR3 comprises 16 residues. The germline CDR1 and CDR2 sequences are SGHRS and YFSETQ. Trimming stripped 2 bases from V and 7 bases from J, with 22 bases between. The CDR3 sequence is CASSFEEGFSYNEQYF. In DNA form, the CDR3 reads TGCGCCAGCAGCTTTGAGGAGGGGTTCTCCTACAATGAGCAGTACTTC.

This clonotype has only a few counts. The chain is built from TRBV2 and TRBJ2-5; perhaps TRBD2 as D (5 bases). The germline V and J ends were trimmed by 3 bases and 5 bases, with 13 bases remaining between them. The CDR3 has 14 residues. Germline V lookup: CDR1 SNHLY, CDR2 FYNNEI. CDR3 in amino acids: CASSDGRARETQYF. CDR3 DNA sequence: TGTGCCAGCAGTGATGGGCGGGCGCGGGAGACCCAGTACTTC.

This clonotype has only a few counts. The chain combines TRBV27 with TRBJ1-1; tentatively, D is TRBD1 (5 bases). CDR1 and CDR2 from the germline V gene are MNHEY and SMNVEV (reference sequence). The CDR3 extends over 15 amino acids. V was trimmed by 1 base and J by 1 base, leaving 10 bases between them. CDR3 loop: CASSLWRGKNTEAFF. CDR3 DNA: TGTGCCAGCAGTTTATGGCGGGGGAAGAACACTGAAGCTTTCTTT.

In its sample, this clonotype was seen a few times. V gene TRBV29-1 combines with J gene TRBJ2-3, with D unresolved. Germline CDR1 reads SQVTM; CDR2 reads ANQGSEA. The V end lost 4 bases, the J end lost 6 bases, and 14 bases lay between the germline ends. CDR3 size: 13 residues. The CDR3 is CSVVRSWVDTQYF. DNA of the CDR3: TGCAGCGTTGTCCGCTCTTGGGTGGATACGCAGTATTTT.

The genes are TRBV4-1 and TRBJ2-5; D ambiguous. The length of the CDR3 is 16 residues. Per germline, CDR1 MGHRA and CDR2 YSYEKL. The V and J ends lost 0 bases and 2 bases respectively, with 13 bases between them. The CDR3 region is CASSQERTRGQETQYF. The DNA of the CDR3 is TGCGCCAGCAGCCAAGAAAGAACGAGAGGACAAGAGACCCAGTACTTC.